Detailed here is one T cell receptor (beta chain). As yet, its antigen is unknown. The sample comes from a study of cytomegalovirus exposure and HLA in healthy donors. CDR1 and CDR2 from the germline V gene are SQVTM and ANQGSEA. The CDR3 totals 14 residues. Trimming stripped 0 bases from V and 0 bases from J, with 8 bases between. Regarding the study as a whole: Clonal expansion, a later analysis showed, was greater in HLA-associated TCR beta chains than in equally common others. For most TCR beta V segments, an earlier analysis put the productive rate at about 87% or about 30% of the time.

PCR used 60 Vbeta primers and 13 Jbeta primers. Data came from immunoSEQ multiplex PCR; TCRdb stores just in-frame clones and leaves some out. The sample yields 90,000 to 150,000 clones, approximately 78% seen once. The sample taken for sequencing was PBMCs. The chain carries TRBV29-1 and TRBJ1-1; a weak D match, TRBD1 (5 bases). This receptor was taken from a woman in her twenties or thirties in good health and CMV-seropositive. Written as DNA, the CDR3 is TGCAGCGTTGAAGACGACAGCTTGAACACTGAAGCTTTCTTT. Translating it yields CSVEDDSLNTEAFF. The full variable domain, in which reference TRBV29-1 and TRBJ1-1 provide the parts outside the CDR3, is SAVISQKPSRDICQRGTSLTIQCQVDSQVTMMFWYRQQPGQSLTLIATANQGSEATYESGFVIDKFPISRPNLTFSTLTVSNMSPEDSSIYLCSVEDDSLNTEAFFGQGTRLTVV.